The 27 T cell receptor beta chains listed next were all sequenced from one sample in a study of T cell repertoires in cytomegalovirus infection. TCRdb passed the reads through MiXCR, listing each CDR3 protein once. The sample carries hundreds of thousands of distinct CDR3 sequences, 25% to 40% recorded once. No cognate antigen is known for these TCRs. Sequencing was performed on cultured CD8+ T cells from PBMCs, taken from culture after CMV antigen stimulation. The source is a human donor in good health (CMV status not recorded). Some clones in this sample may be carry-over from other donors' samples.

This clonotype has a handful of counts. V and J are TRBV2 and TRBJ1-4, with TRBD1 matching 11 bases. With 7 bases clipped from V and 0 bases from J, the junction kept 4 bases outside the gene matches. Germline loops: CDR1 SNHLY, CDR2 FYNNEI. The CDR3 runs to 16 residues. CDR3 protein: CASIGQGAATNEKLFF. The DNA for the CDR3 is TGTGCCAGCATTGGACAGGGGGCCGCAACTAATGAAAAACTGTTTTTT.

This clonotype has more than one count but fewer than ten. This rearrangement joins TRBV27 to TRBJ1-6; 7 bases line up with TRBD1. Germline-derived CDR1 and CDR2 are MNHEY and SMNVEV (reference sequence). This CDR3 spans 15 amino acids. Losses at the gene ends were 4 bases for V and 7 bases for J; bases not matched to a gene: 7. The CDR3 bases are TGTGCCAGCAGTTCAAGGGGGCGCGGAAATTCACCCCTCCACTTT. It codes for CASSSRGRGNSPLHF.

The V and J genes are TRBV2 and TRBJ2-7; 9 bases map to TRBD1. Trimming removed 11 bases from V and 7 bases from J; junction bases left unmatched: 9. The CDR3 is 12 amino acids. Germline V gene lookup returns CDR1 SNHLY and CDR2 FYNNEI. The CDR3 reads CALRDRDREQYF. The CDR3 DNA reads TGTGCCCTCCGGGACAGGGATCGTGAGCAGTACTTC.

V usage is TRBV12-3 or TRBV12-4 and J usage is TRBJ2-7, with 9 bases lining up with TRBD2. CDR3 length: 15 amino acids. The V gene end was trimmed by 2 bases and the J gene end by 3 bases; junction bases not matched to a gene: 5. The CDR3 bases are TGTGCCAGCAGTTTATATCTAGCGGGGAACTACGAGCAGTACTTC. It specifies CASSLYLAGNYEQYF.

The V gene is TRBV2, the J gene TRBJ2-1; 7 bases fit TRBD2. The CDR3 length is 16 residues. In germline, CDR1 is SNHLY, CDR2 FYNNEI. V trimming: 6 bases; J trimming: 2 bases; junction bases outside the gene matches: 10. The CDR3 nucleotides read TGTGCCAGCAGGGTCGCTGGCCGGGGGGCCTACAATGAGCAGTTCTTC. Residues: CASRVAGRGAYNEQFF.

The chain has TRBV29-1 and TRBJ1-2; tentatively, D is TRBD1 (5 bases). The germline CDR1 and CDR2 sequences are SQVTM and ANQGSEA. The CDR3 has 15 amino acids. Deletions cut 0 bases from V and 5 bases from J, with 16 bases between. CDR3 sequence (DNA): TGCAGCGTTGAAGAGTCGACAGAGCTGAGTTATGGCTACACCTTC. Protein product: CSVEESTELSYGYTF.

This clonotype came up a few times. The chain uses TRBV6-6 and TRBJ2-7; D perhaps matches TRBD2 (5 bases). The V gene's germline CDR1 is MNHNY and CDR2 SVGAGI (reference sequence). The CDR3 has 13 amino acids. Trimming pared 2 bases from V and 2 bases from J, leaving 7 bases between. As DNA, the CDR3 is TGTGCCAGCAGTTACGGAGGTACCTACGAGCAGTACTTC. This codes for CASSYGGTYEQYF.

With regard to this clonotype: One junction end disagrees with the germline gene, perhaps due to a read error. The rearrangement uses TRBV5-8 and TRBJ1-2; TRBD1 is a possible D gene (5 bases). This CDR3 has 14 residues. Germline values: CDR1 SGHTS, CDR2 YDEGEE. In DNA form, the CDR3 reads TGTGCCAACAGCTTCGGGGGGGATTACTATGGCTACACCTTC. Protein: CANSFGGDYYGYTF.

This clonotype was recorded a few times. The chain employs TRBV12-5 and TRBJ1-6; 8 bases match TRBD1. CDR3 length: 15 residues. V shed 8 bases, J shed 7 bases, and the junction held 10 bases outside the gene matches. Germline-derived CDR1 and CDR2 are LGHNT and FRNRAP. The DNA for the CDR3 is TGTGCTAGTTCCGAGACAGGGGAATCGAATTCACCCCTCCACTTT. This codes for CASSETGESNSPLHF.

There are a few counts of this clonotype. The DNA of the CDR3 is TGTGCCAGCAGCAAGACTAGCGGGGTGTACAATGAGCAGTTCTTC. This codes for CASSKTSGVYNEQFF. V is TRBV27 and J is TRBJ2-1; 11 positions match TRBD2. Germline V lookup: CDR1 MNHEY, CDR2 SMNVEV (reference sequence). Germline trimming cut 6 bases from V and 4 bases from J; bases unmatched to any gene: 5. The CDR3 extends over 15 amino acids.

V and J are TRBV6-5 and TRBJ1-1; D possibly corresponds to TRBD1 (6 bases). Trimming removed 4 bases at V and 3 bases at J, with 15 bases between. This CDR3 has 15 amino acids. Germline V lookup: CDR1 MNHEY, CDR2 SVGAGI. CDR3 nucleotide sequence: TGTGCCAGCAGTTCCCGGGCAGGGGCCGACACTGAAGCTTTCTTT. Its translation: CASSSRAGADTEAFF.

The chain carries TRBV7-9 and TRBJ2-7; D assignment may be TRBD1 or TRBD2 (7 bases each). Trimming shortened V by 5 bases and J by 2 bases, and 16 bases separated the two germline ends. The germline V gene has CDR1 SEHNR and CDR2 FQNEAQ (reference sequence). This CDR3 has 15 residues. The CDR3 nucleotides read TGTGCCAGCAGCCTGACACAGGGGAGGGCCTACGAGCAGTACTTC. As protein: CASSLTQGRAYEQYF.

This clonotype was counted ten times or more. This chain links TRBV12-3 or TRBV12-4 with TRBJ1-2, with D possibly TRBD1 on 5 matching bases. This CDR3 is built from 13 residues. The ends were cut back, 6 bases at V and 2 bases at J, with 10 bases in the middle. The CDR3 sequence is CASSLGRNYGYTF. DNA of the CDR3: TGTGCCAGCAGCCTGGGACGGAACTATGGCTACACCTTC.

V and J are TRBV5-1 and TRBJ1-2, with unresolved D. Trimming left V 0 bases short and J 1 base short, with 13 bases between. The germline V gene encodes CDR1 SGHRS and CDR2 YFSETQ. This CDR3 has 16 residues. Here the CDR3 DNA reads TGCGCCAGCAGCTTGGATGTCCGAACCCTTAACTATGGCTACACCTTC. Translated: CASSLDVRTLNYGYTF.

This clonotype was recorded a few times. V gene TRBV19 combines with J gene TRBJ2-3, with TRBD2 matching 8 bases. The germline gives CDR1 LNHDA, CDR2 SQIVND (reference sequence). Trimming at V came to 7 bases and at J to 0 bases, leaving 6 bases not matched to a gene. This CDR3 is built from 15 residues. The CDR3 here is CASTGTSSSTDTQYF. CDR3 DNA: TGTGCCAGTACCGGGACTAGTTCTAGCACAGATACGCAGTATTTT.

This chain connects TRBV10-3 to TRBJ2-1; 8 bases are a match to TRBD2. The ends lost 8 bases at V and 2 bases at J; junction bases unmatched: 8. Germline-derived CDR1 and CDR2 are ENHRY and SYGVKD. The CDR3 sequence is 15 residues long. The CDR3 is CAIRKRGSPYNEQFF. The CDR3 nucleotides are TGTGCCATCCGTAAGCGGGGGTCCCCCTACAATGAGCAGTTCTTC.

This clonotype was found a few times. The rearrangement links TRBV27 to TRBJ2-1, with D perhaps matching TRBD2 (5 bases). V shed 5 bases and J shed 2 bases, with 13 bases lying between them. The CDR3 runs to 15 residues. CDR1 MNHEY and CDR2 SMNVEV come from the germline V gene (reference sequence). This chain's CDR3 is CASSPFNGAYNEQFF. CDR3 sequence (DNA): TGTGCCAGCAGTCCCTTCAACGGGGCCTACAATGAGCAGTTCTTC.

Only a few counts were recorded for this clonotype. The rearrangement uses TRBV6-6 and TRBJ1-2; D unresolved. This CDR3 comprises 14 residues. Trimming removed 0 bases at V and 1 base at J, with 6 bases between. Germline CDR1 MNHNY, CDR2 SVGAGI (reference sequence). The chain's CDR3 is CASSYSALNYGYTF. As DNA, the CDR3 is TGTGCCAGCAGTTACTCTGCACTTAACTATGGCTACACCTTC.

The table lists this clonotype with many counts. This rearrangement joins TRBV28 to TRBJ2-6; D gene uncertain. Germline V CDR1 and CDR2: MDHEN, SYDVKM. V was cut by 8 bases and J by 2 bases, with 10 bases left in between. The CDR3 has 14 amino acids. The CDR3 DNA follows: TGTGCCAGCGGGCGGCCCCCTGGGGCCAACGTCCTGACTTTC. It is translated as CASGRPPGANVLTF.

This clonotype was counted a few times. J is TRBJ2-4 and V is TRBV28; 7 bases are a match to TRBD1. Germline V gene sequence: CDR1 MDHEN, CDR2 SYDVKM. The CDR3 spans 15 residues. V shed 3 bases, J shed 10 bases, and the junction held 12 bases outside the gene matches. The CDR3 DNA sequence: TGTGCCAGCAGTTTGGGACAGTCGGTTTTCACTATTCAGTACTTC. Translated, it gives CASSLGQSVFTIQYF. Full variable domain (rest looked up from reference TRBV28 and TRBJ2-4): DVKVTQSSRYLVKRTGEKVFLECVQDMDHENMFWYRQDPGLGLRLIYFSYDVKMKEKGDIPEGYSVSREKKERFSLILESASTNQTSMYLCASSLGQSVFTIQYFGAGTRLSVL.

The chain combines TRBV19 with TRBJ1-1, with no clear D. CDR1 LNHDA and CDR2 SQIVND come from the germline V gene (reference sequence). V lost 6 bases and J 0 bases, leaving 8 bases between the germline ends. This CDR3 contains 13 residues. The CDR3 DNA reads as TGTGCCAGTAGCTCTCACGTGAACACTGAAGCTTTCTTT. It is translated as CASSSHVNTEAFF.

The chain has TRBV2 and TRBJ1-6; D is perhaps TRBD1 (6 bases). CDR1 and CDR2 (germline): SNHLY, FYNNEI. The germline V and J ends were trimmed by 4 bases and 7 bases, with 23 bases remaining between them. The CDR3 consists of 18 residues. The chain's CDR3 is CASSAQGRMRLGNSPLHF. The CDR3 region has the DNA TGTGCCAGCAGTGCACAGGGAAGAATGAGATTGGGCAATTCACCCCTCCACTTT.

This clonotype is medium-sized within its sample. The J gene is TRBJ2-7, the V gene TRBV7-8, with D hard to call. V gave up 0 bases and J gave up 2 bases, with 8 bases separating them. CDR3 length: 14 residues. Germline CDR1 reads SGHVS; CDR2 reads FQNEAQ. In DNA, the CDR3 is TGTGCCAGCAGCTTAGCGCCCCCTCCCTACGAGCAGTACTTC. Translation: CASSLAPPPYEQYF.

The gene calls are TRBV7-9 and TRBJ1-4; D unresolved. Trimming took 3 bases from V and 14 from J, leaving 16 bases between them. The CDR3 has 13 residues. Germline values: CDR1 SEHNR, CDR2 FQNEAQ (reference sequence). The CDR3 nucleotides read TGTGCCAGCAGCTTTCGGGTCTCGTGGGATCTGTTTTTT. Translating it yields CASSFRVSWDLFF.

This clonotype has a single count. The chain is built from TRBV6-2 or TRBV6-3 and TRBJ1-2; D is unresolved. Trimming shortened V by 2 bases and J by 1 base, and 5 bases separated the two germline ends. CDR1 and CDR2 (germline): MNHEY, SVGEGT. The CDR3 is 13 amino acids. This chain's CDR3 is CASSYKSNYGYTF. CDR3 DNA sequence: TGTGCCAGCAGTTACAAAAGTAACTATGGCTACACCTTC.

This clonotype was found a few times. The chain couples TRBV4-1 to TRBJ2-7; 8 bases are shared with TRBD1. Germline loops: CDR1 MGHRA, CDR2 YSYEKL. J gave up 4 bases and V 8 bases, and 1 base lay outside the gene matches. The CDR3 covers 11 residues. CDR3 nucleotide sequence: TGCGCCAGCCAGGGGGCTTACGAGCAGTACTTC. Protein sequence: CASQGAYEQYF.

This clonotype was detected ten times or more. This chain uses TRBV12-5 with TRBJ2-3; D remains unclear. The CDR3 totals 15 residues. The germline V gene encodes CDR1 LGHNT and CDR2 FRNRAP. Trimming removed 3 bases from V and 0 bases from J, with 10 bases in between. CDR3 loop: CASGFGPLSTDTQYF. DNA of the CDR3: TGTGCTAGTGGTTTTGGGCCCTTGAGCACAGATACGCAGTATTTT.